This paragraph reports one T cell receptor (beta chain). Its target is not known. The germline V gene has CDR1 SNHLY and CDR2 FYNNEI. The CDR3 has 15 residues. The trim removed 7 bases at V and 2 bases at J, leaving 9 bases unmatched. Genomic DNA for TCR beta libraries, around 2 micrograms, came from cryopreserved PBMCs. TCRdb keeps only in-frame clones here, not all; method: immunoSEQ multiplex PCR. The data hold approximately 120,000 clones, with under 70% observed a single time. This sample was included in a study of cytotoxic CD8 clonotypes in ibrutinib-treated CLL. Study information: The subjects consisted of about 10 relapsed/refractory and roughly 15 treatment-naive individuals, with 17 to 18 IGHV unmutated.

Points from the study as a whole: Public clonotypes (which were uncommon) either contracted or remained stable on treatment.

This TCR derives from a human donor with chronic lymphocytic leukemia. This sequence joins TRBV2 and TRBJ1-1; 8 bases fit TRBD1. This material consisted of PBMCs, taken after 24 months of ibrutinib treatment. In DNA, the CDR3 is TGTGCCAGCAAATCGGGGACAGGAGGCAACACTGAAGCTTTCTTT. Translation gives CASKSGTGGNTEAFF.